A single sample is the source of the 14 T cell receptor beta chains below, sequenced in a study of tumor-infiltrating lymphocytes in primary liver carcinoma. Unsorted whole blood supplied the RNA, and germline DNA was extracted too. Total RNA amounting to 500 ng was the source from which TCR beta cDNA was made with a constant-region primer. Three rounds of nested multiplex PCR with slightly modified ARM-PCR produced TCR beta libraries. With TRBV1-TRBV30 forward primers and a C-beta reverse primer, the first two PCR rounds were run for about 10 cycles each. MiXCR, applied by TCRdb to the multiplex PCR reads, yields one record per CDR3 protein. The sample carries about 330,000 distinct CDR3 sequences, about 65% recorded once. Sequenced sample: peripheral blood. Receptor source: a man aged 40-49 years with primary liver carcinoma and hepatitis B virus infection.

In DNA, the CDR3 is TGTGCCAGCAGCCCCATACAGGGGATGGAACAGGCGGGCTACACCTTC. It codes for CASSPIQGMEQAGYTF. The V call is TRBV4-2, the J call TRBJ1-2; 7 positions agree with TRBD1. Trimming removed 4 bases from V and 8 bases from J; junction bases left unmatched: 16. The length of the CDR3 is 16 residues. Germline V CDR1 and CDR2: LGHNA, YNFKEQ.

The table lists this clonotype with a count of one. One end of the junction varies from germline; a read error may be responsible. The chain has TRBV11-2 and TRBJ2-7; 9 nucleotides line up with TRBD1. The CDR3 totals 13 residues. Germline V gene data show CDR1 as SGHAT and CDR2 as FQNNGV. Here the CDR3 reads CACSRDRDHEQYF. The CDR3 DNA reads TGTGCCTGCAGCCGGGACAGGGACCACGAGCAGTACTTC.

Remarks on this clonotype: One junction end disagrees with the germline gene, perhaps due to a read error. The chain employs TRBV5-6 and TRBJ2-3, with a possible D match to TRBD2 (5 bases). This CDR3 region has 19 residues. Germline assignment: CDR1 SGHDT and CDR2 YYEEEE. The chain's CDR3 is CARSLGSSSRRVGTDTQYF. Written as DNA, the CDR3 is TGTGCCAGGAGCTTGGGCTCGTCTAGCCGGAGAGTTGGCACAGATACGCAGTATTTT.

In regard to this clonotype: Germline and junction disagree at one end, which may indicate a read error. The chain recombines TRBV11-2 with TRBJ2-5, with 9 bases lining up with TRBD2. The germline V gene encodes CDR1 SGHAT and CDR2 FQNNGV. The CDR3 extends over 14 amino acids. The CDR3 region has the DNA TGTACCAGCAGCTCCGCGGGGGGGCAAGGGACCCAGTACTTC. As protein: CTSSSAGGQGTQYF.

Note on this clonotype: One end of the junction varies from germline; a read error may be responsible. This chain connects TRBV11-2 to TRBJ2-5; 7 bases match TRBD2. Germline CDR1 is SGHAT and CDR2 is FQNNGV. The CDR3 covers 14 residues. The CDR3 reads CASSQGTIQETHYF. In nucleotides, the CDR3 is TGTGCCAGCAGCCAAGGGACTATTCAAGAGACCCATTACTTC. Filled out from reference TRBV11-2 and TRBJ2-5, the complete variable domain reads EAGVAQSPRYKIIEKRQSVAFWCNPISGHATLYWYQQILGQGPKLLIQFQNNGVVDDSQLPKDRFSAERLKGVDSTLKIQPAKLEDSAVYLCASSQGTIQETHYFGPGTRLLVL.

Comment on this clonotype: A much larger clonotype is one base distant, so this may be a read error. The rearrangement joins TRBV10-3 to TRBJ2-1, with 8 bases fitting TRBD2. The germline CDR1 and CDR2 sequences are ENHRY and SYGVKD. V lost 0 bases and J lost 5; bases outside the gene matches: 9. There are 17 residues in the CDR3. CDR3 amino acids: CAISESLLAEGNNEQFF. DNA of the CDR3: TGTGCCATCAGTGAGTCCTTACTAGCGGAAGGGAACAATGAGCAGTTCTTC.

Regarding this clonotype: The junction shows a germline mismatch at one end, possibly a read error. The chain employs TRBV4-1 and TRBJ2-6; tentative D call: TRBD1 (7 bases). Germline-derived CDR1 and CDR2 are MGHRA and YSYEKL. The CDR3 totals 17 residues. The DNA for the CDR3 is TGTGCCAGCAGCCCCCGCCAGGGGGGCTCTAGGGCCAACGTCCTGACTTTC. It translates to CASSPRQGGSRANVLTF.

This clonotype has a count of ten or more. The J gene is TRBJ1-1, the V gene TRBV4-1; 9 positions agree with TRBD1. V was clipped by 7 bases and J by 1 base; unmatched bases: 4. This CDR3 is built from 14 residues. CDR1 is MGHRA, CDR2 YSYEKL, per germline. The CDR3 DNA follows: TGCGCCAGCACCTGGACAGGGGCGAACACTGAAGCTTTCTTT. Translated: CASTWTGANTEAFF.

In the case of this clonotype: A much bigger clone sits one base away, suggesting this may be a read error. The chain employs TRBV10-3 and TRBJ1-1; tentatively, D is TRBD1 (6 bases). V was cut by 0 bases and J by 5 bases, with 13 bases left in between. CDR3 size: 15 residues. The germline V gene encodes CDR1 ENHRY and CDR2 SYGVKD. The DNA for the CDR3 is TGTGCCATCAGTGAGTCGAACAGGGAGAAAACTGAAGCTTTCTTT. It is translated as CAISESNREKTEAFF.

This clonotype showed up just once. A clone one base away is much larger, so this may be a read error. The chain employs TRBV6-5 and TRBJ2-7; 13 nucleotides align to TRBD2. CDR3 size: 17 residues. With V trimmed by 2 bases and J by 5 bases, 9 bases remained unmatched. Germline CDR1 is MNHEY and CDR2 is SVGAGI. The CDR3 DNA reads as TGTGCCAGCAGTTACACTAGCGGGAGGGCCGAAAATCACGAGCAGTACTTC. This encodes CASSYTSGRAENHEQYF.

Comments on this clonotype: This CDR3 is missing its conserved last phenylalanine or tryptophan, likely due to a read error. This CDR3 reads CASTMTPLDEQFL. DNA of the CDR3: TGTGCCAGCACCATGACCCCCCTGGATGAGCAGTTCCTC. The chain couples TRBV11-3 to TRBJ2-1, with D hard to call. The CDR3 covers 13 residues. Deletions cut 7 bases from V and 8 bases from J, with 15 bases between. Germline CDR1 SGHNT, CDR2 YENEEA.

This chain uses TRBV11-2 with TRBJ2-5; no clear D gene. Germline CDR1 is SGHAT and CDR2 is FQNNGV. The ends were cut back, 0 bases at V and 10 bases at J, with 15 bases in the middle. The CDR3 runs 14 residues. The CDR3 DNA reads TGTGCCAGCAGCTTAGAGAGAGGTAGTTCGATCCAGTACTTC. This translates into CASSLERGSSIQYF.

The CDR3 loop is CASSDAGTVGERNTEAFF. The CDR3 nucleotides read TGTGCCAGCAGTGACGCCGGGACAGTGGGCGAGCGGAACACTGAAGCTTTCTTT. The rearrangement uses TRBV6-1 and TRBJ1-1, with TRBD1 matching over 7 bases. This CDR3 contains 18 residues. Germline lookup yields CDR1 MNHNS and CDR2 SASEGT. Trimming removed 3 bases from V and 1 base from J; junction bases left unmatched: 14.

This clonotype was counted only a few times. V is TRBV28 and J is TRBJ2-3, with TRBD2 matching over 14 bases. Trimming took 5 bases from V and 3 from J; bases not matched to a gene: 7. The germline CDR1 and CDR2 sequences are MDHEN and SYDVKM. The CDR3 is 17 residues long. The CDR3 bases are TGTGCCAGCAGTGCGACTAGCGGGAGGGCCGGTACAGATACGCAGTATTTT. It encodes CASSATSGRAGTDTQYF.